Here is one TCR beta chain with its context. The data belong to a study of blood T cell repertoires in COVID-19. Overall study: Researchers got acute and convalescent COVID-19 samples from the United States, Italy and Spain. PBMCs, B-cell-depleted T cells, or T cells were the source of the cDNA or gDNA that made up the material.

Original methodology: Reference gene primer amplification gave estimated nucleated cell counts. The protocol was immunoSEQ multiplex PCR, while the TCRdb copy is restricted to in-frame clones and leaves out a portion. V and J calls and clone size are those listed in that table; D and trimming were worked out from the DNA. This table has roughly 260,000 clones, more than 70% appearing once. This CDR3 is built from 17 residues. V lost 4 bases, J lost 4 bases, and 9 bases stayed unmatched. The germline CDR1 and CDR2 sequences are SGHDT and YYEEEE. The sequencing input was peripheral blood. The receptor was derived from a woman in her forties or fifties with acute or convalescent COVID-19. The rearrangement links TRBV5-6 to TRBJ1-4; 11 bases are a match to TRBD1. This chain's CDR3 is CASSPVPGQGGNEKLFF. CDR3 sequence (DNA): TGTGCCAGCAGCCCGGTCCCGGGACAGGGGGGTAATGAAAAACTGTTTTTT.